This T cell receptor beta chain is from a study of shared clonotypes between healthy human individuals. Overall study context: The donor group consisted of a couple of women and three men, aged 18 to 49.

TCRdb's table, derived via immunoSEQ multiplex PCR, lists solely in-frame clones and lacks some. The data hold about 2.4 million clones, with around 90% observed a single time. CDR3 length: 15 amino acids. Findings and limits, study-wide: Large depth notwithstanding, sorted-subset sequencing proved incomplete by rarefaction. Roughly 5% of naive CD4 clonotypes were common to a handful of donors.

Note on this clone: Antigen unknown.

This rearrangement joins TRBV7-5 to TRBJ1-5; the DNA was not used to check the table's D call, TRBD1. TRBV7-5 corresponds to a pseudogene. This sequence originates from a man aged 18 to 35 in good health. Sequenced: naive CD4+ T cells sorted from blood. Subset of the sample: CD45RA+ positively selected. The DNA of the CDR3 is TGTGCCAACCAACAGGGGAAGGTGGGCAATCAGCCCCAGCATTTT. Protein product: CANQQGKVGNQPQHF.